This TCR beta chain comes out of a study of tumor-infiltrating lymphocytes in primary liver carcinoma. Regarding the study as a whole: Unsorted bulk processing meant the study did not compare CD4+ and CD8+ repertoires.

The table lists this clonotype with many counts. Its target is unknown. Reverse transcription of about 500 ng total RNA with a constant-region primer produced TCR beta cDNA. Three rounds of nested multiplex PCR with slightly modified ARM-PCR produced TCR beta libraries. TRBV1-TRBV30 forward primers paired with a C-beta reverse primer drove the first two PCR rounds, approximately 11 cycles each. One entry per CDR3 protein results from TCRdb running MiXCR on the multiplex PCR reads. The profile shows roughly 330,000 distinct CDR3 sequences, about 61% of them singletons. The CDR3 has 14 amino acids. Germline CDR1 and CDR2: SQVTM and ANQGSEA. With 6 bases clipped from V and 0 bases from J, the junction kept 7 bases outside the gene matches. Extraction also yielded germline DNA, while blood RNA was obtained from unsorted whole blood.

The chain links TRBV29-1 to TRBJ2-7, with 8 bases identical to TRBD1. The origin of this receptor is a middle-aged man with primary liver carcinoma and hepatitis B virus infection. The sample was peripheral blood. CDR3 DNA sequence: TGCAGCGTCCAGGGGGCCCTAAGCTCCTACGAGCAGTACTTC. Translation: CSVQGALSSYEQYF.